The 24 T cell receptor beta chains below were found in one sample sequenced in a study of T cells after yellow fever vaccination. TCRdb ran MiXCR on the 5' RACE reads and lists one entry per CDR3 protein. The sample includes 250,000 to 400,000 distinct CDR3 sequences, 4% to 5.5% of them seen just once. Material: PBMCs, obtained 15 days after the yellow fever booster vaccination. Source of these receptors: a man aged 18-30 years who received the YFV17D yellow fever vaccine.

The sample holds many counts of this clonotype. The chain employs TRBV7-3 and TRBJ1-6, with a possible D match to TRBD1 (6 bases). This CDR3 is 14 amino acids long. CDR1 and CDR2 (germline): SGHTA, FQGTGA. The V end lost 4 bases, the J end lost 10 bases, and 14 bases lay between the germline ends. The CDR3 DNA reads as TGTGCCAGCAGCTCCGAGGGGGGGCGGTCACCCCTCCACTTT. It encodes CASSSEGGRSPLHF.

The chain employs TRBV18 and TRBJ2-1, with 8 bases lining up with TRBD2. The germline CDR1 and CDR2 sequences are KGHSH and LQKENI. V lost 2 bases, J lost 2 bases, and 5 bases stayed unmatched. This CDR3 has 16 amino acids. This chain's CDR3 is CASSPFTRGAYNEQFF. The DNA for the CDR3 is TGTGCCAGCTCACCATTCACGCGGGGGGCCTACAATGAGCAGTTCTTC. Looking up the rest from reference TRBV18 and TRBJ2-1 gives the full variable domain: NAGVMQNPRHLVRRRGQEARLRCSPMKGHSHVYWYRQLPEEGLKFMVYLQKENIIDESGMPKERFSAEFPKEGPSILRIQQVVRGDSAAYFCASSPFTRGAYNEQFFGPGTRLTVL.

This clonotype was seen ten or more times. This chain connects TRBV29-1 to TRBJ1-1; D is ambiguous. Per the germline V gene, CDR1 is SQVTM and CDR2 is ANQGSEA. The germline V and J ends were trimmed by 0 bases and 0 bases, with 11 bases remaining between them. The CDR3 contains 15 residues. The CDR3 here is CSVEDPFRLNTEAFF. The CDR3 coding sequence is TGCAGCGTTGAAGATCCCTTCCGATTGAACACTGAAGCTTTCTTT.

In this sample, this clonotype turned up many times. The rearrangement joins TRBV10-3 to TRBJ2-7; TRBD1 might be the D (5 bases). The V gene lost 2 bases and the J gene lost 4 bases, with 12 bases spanning the gap. There are 14 residues in the CDR3. Germline CDR1 ENHRY, CDR2 SYGVKD. This CDR3 is CAISESTGAYEQYF. The CDR3 DNA sequence: TGTGCCATCAGTGAGAGTACAGGAGCTTACGAGCAGTACTTC.

This clonotype occurred many times. The V and J genes are TRBV20-1 and TRBJ1-1; D gene uncertain. The ends were cut back, 2 bases at V and 1 base at J, with 11 bases in the middle. The CDR3 extends over 14 amino acids. Germline CDR1 is DFQATT and CDR2 is SNEGSKA (reference sequence). Written as DNA, the CDR3 is TGCAGTGCTAGAAGGGATCCAGCGAACACTGAAGCTTTCTTT. Translated: CSARRDPANTEAFF.

This clonotype was found a few times. J is TRBJ2-7 and V is TRBV20-1; 16 nucleotides line up with TRBD2. J lost 3 bases, V lost 3 bases, and 5 bases had no gene match. CDR1 and CDR2 from the germline V gene are DFQATT and SNEGSKA (reference sequence). The CDR3 is made up of 16 amino acids. The CDR3 coding sequence is TGCAGTGCTAGGGGGACTAGCGGGGGGGTCCGCTACGAGCAGTACGTC. This sequence encodes CSARGTSGGVRYEQYV.

This clonotype was found a few times. V is TRBV5-1 and J is TRBJ2-6; weak D call: TRBD1 (6 bases). Germline V gene data show CDR1 as SGHRS and CDR2 as YFSETQ. V was cut by 0 bases and J by 4 bases, with 14 bases left in between. The CDR3 consists of 17 residues. CDR3 nucleotide sequence: TGCGCCAGCAGCTTGGATGGGGGCGGCGGAGGGGCCAACGTCCTGACTTTC. Its translation is CASSLDGGGGGANVLTF.

The chain is built from TRBV12-3 or TRBV12-4 and TRBJ2-1, with TRBD2 identical over 12 bases. With V trimmed by 6 bases and J by 3 bases, 6 bases remained unmatched. CDR3 length: 16 residues. The CDR3 DNA reads as TGTGCCAGCAGAGCTAGCGGGGGGGCCCTCTACAATGAGCAGTTCTTC. It translates to CASRASGGALYNEQFF.

The sample holds many counts of this clonotype. The chain has TRBV10-3 and TRBJ2-1, with D tentatively TRBD1 or TRBD2 (5 bases each). Per the germline V gene, CDR1 is ENHRY and CDR2 is SYGVKD. V was clipped by 6 bases and J by 3 bases, with 18 bases between them. CDR3 length: 16 amino acids. In nucleotides, the CDR3 is TGTGCCATCAGCAGCCGGGGCCGCTCCCTCTACAATGAGCAGTTCTTC. Protein sequence: CAISSRGRSLYNEQFF.

This rearrangement joins TRBV19 to TRBJ2-2; D is uncertain. CDR1 and CDR2 from the germline V gene are LNHDA and SQIVND (reference sequence). CDR3 length: 13 residues. Trimming cost V 0 bases and J 3 bases, with 2 bases left between them. CDR3 region: CASSIEDTGELFF. The CDR3, as DNA: TGTGCCAGTAGTATAGAAGACACCGGGGAGCTGTTTTTT.

V and J are TRBV11-3 and TRBJ2-1; 7 bases are a match to TRBD2. The CDR3 is made up of 14 amino acids. CDR1 and CDR2 (germline): SGHNT, YENEEA. V was pared by 3 bases and J by 7 bases, with 6 bases of the junction left unmatched. CDR3 sequence reads: CASSLTDGGNEQFF. CDR3 DNA: TGTGCCAGCAGCTTGACCGACGGGGGGAATGAGCAGTTCTTC.

This clonotype was seen repeatedly, ten times or more. The gene calls are TRBV10-1 and TRBJ2-3; either TRBD1 or TRBD2 may fit D (6 bases each). The CDR3 loop spans 13 amino acids. The germline CDR1 and CDR2 sequences are WNHNN and SYGVQD (reference sequence). V was cut by 6 bases and J by 5 bases, with 12 bases left in between. The CDR3 protein is CASSGGPRDTQYF. The CDR3 bases are TGCGCCAGCAGCGGGGGCCCTCGAGATACGCAGTATTTT.

This clonotype was detected a few times. V gene TRBV4-2 combines with J gene TRBJ1-4, with a weak D call TRBD1 (6 bases). Germline V CDR1 and CDR2: LGHNA, YNFKEQ. The CDR3 length is 14 residues. Between the trimmed V and J ends, which lost 3 bases and 3 bases, there was a span of 8 bases. CDR3 in DNA: TGTGCCAGCAGCCAGGGGGGGCCTAATGAAAAACTGTTTTTT. Encoded protein: CASSQGGPNEKLFF.

The genes are TRBV14 and TRBJ2-7; the match to TRBD1 covers 9 bases. This CDR3 has 15 amino acids. The V segment lost 3 bases and the J segment 6 bases; nucleotides outside the gene matches: 9. Per germline, CDR1 SGHDN and CDR2 FVKESK. Here the CDR3 DNA reads TGTGCCAGCAGCCATCTCCTGGACAGGGGCGGCGAGCAGTACTTC. It is translated as CASSHLLDRGGEQYF.

The chain combines TRBV12-3 or TRBV12-4 with TRBJ2-3, with D unclear. V gave up 2 bases and J gave up 5 bases, with 5 bases separating them. The CDR3 sequence is 12 residues long. Here the CDR3 DNA reads TGTGCCAGCAGTTTACATGGAGATACGCAGTATTTT. Translation: CASSLHGDTQYF.

The gene calls are TRBV18 and TRBJ2-5, with D possibly being TRBD2 (6 bases). The ends were cut back, 6 bases at V and 4 bases at J, with 12 bases in the middle. The CDR3 is 13 amino acids. Looked up from germline, CDR1 is KGHSH and CDR2 is LQKENI. DNA for the CDR3: TGTGCCAGCTCGCCGGGACTTTCAGAGACCCAGTACTTC. Its protein product is CASSPGLSETQYF.

This clonotype has a handful of counts. The V call is TRBV4-1, the J call TRBJ1-5, with D tentatively TRBD1 (6 bases). The CDR3 loop spans 17 amino acids. The germline V and J ends were trimmed by 3 bases and 4 bases, with 19 bases remaining between them. Germline V gene lookup returns CDR1 MGHRA and CDR2 YSYEKL. Written as DNA, the CDR3 is TGCGCCAGCAGCCACCATGGGACGGGGGACAATAATCAGCCCCAGCATTTT. Translation gives CASSHHGTGDNNQPQHF.

This clonotype showed up many times. V gene TRBV27 combines with J gene TRBJ2-2; D is uncertain. Trimming removed 0 bases from V and 7 bases from J, with 6 bases in between. Per the germline V gene, CDR1 is MNHEY and CDR2 is SMNVEV (reference sequence). This CDR3 is 13 amino acids long. CDR3 nucleotide sequence: TGTGCCAGCAGTTTATCAAACGGCGGGGAGCTGTTTTTT. Its protein product is CASSLSNGGELFF.

This clonotype appeared many times. J is TRBJ2-2 and V is TRBV20-1; D is unclear. V was cut by 6 bases and J by 6 bases, with 11 bases left in between. Germline V gene lookup returns CDR1 DFQATT and CDR2 SNEGSKA (reference sequence). The CDR3 extends over 12 amino acids. The CDR3 bases are TGCAGTGCCCAAGATCGCTCCGGGGAGCTGTTTTTT. Protein product: CSAQDRSGELFF.

The chain carries TRBV7-2 and TRBJ2-7; D gene ambiguous. Trimming stripped 1 base from V and 0 bases from J, with 10 bases between. This CDR3 is built from 15 residues. Germline CDR1 SGHTA, CDR2 FQGNSA. The CDR3 DNA follows: TGTGCCAGCAGCTTAGGGCCTCCGACCTCCTACGAGCAGTACGTC. This encodes CASSLGPPTSYEQYV.

This clonotype has ten or more counts. V gene TRBV6-6 combines with J gene TRBJ2-7, with D unresolved. Germline V lookup: CDR1 MNHNY, CDR2 SVGAGI (reference sequence). Trimming removed 6 bases at V and 0 bases at J, with 12 bases between. This CDR3 has 14 amino acids. The CDR3 nucleotides are TGTGCCAGCAGCCGTGAGTCGCTCTCCTACGAGCAGTACGTC. It encodes CASSRESLSYEQYV.

The sample holds many counts of this clonotype. CDR3 DNA: TGTGCCAGCAGTACCGGGACAGGGGTTACGGCTTTCTTT. Translated: CASSTGTGVTAFF. J is TRBJ1-1 and V is TRBV12-3 or TRBV12-4; TRBD1 matches at 10 bases. V shed 5 bases, J shed 11 bases, and the junction held 8 bases outside the gene matches. The CDR3 consists of 13 residues.

This clonotype was seen a few times. The chain joins TRBV19 to TRBJ1-5; a weak D match, TRBD1 (5 bases). The ends were cut back, 6 bases at V and 3 bases at J, with 12 bases in the middle. The CDR3 extends over 14 amino acids. Germline-derived CDR1 and CDR2 are LNHDA and SQIVND (reference sequence). The CDR3, as DNA: TGTGCCAGTAGGACCCGGGGGAACAATCAGCCCCAGCATTTT. It specifies CASRTRGNNQPQHF.

Ten or more counts support this clonotype. The chain links TRBV4-1 to TRBJ1-1; D may be TRBD1 (5 bases). Germline CDR1 is MGHRA and CDR2 is YSYEKL. There are 15 residues in the CDR3. Trimming shortened V by 1 base and J by 1 base, and 10 bases separated the two germline ends. DNA for the CDR3: TGCGCCAGCAGCCAAGGGGGGTGGGCGAACACTGAAGCTTTCTTT. Amino acid sequence: CASSQGGWANTEAFF.